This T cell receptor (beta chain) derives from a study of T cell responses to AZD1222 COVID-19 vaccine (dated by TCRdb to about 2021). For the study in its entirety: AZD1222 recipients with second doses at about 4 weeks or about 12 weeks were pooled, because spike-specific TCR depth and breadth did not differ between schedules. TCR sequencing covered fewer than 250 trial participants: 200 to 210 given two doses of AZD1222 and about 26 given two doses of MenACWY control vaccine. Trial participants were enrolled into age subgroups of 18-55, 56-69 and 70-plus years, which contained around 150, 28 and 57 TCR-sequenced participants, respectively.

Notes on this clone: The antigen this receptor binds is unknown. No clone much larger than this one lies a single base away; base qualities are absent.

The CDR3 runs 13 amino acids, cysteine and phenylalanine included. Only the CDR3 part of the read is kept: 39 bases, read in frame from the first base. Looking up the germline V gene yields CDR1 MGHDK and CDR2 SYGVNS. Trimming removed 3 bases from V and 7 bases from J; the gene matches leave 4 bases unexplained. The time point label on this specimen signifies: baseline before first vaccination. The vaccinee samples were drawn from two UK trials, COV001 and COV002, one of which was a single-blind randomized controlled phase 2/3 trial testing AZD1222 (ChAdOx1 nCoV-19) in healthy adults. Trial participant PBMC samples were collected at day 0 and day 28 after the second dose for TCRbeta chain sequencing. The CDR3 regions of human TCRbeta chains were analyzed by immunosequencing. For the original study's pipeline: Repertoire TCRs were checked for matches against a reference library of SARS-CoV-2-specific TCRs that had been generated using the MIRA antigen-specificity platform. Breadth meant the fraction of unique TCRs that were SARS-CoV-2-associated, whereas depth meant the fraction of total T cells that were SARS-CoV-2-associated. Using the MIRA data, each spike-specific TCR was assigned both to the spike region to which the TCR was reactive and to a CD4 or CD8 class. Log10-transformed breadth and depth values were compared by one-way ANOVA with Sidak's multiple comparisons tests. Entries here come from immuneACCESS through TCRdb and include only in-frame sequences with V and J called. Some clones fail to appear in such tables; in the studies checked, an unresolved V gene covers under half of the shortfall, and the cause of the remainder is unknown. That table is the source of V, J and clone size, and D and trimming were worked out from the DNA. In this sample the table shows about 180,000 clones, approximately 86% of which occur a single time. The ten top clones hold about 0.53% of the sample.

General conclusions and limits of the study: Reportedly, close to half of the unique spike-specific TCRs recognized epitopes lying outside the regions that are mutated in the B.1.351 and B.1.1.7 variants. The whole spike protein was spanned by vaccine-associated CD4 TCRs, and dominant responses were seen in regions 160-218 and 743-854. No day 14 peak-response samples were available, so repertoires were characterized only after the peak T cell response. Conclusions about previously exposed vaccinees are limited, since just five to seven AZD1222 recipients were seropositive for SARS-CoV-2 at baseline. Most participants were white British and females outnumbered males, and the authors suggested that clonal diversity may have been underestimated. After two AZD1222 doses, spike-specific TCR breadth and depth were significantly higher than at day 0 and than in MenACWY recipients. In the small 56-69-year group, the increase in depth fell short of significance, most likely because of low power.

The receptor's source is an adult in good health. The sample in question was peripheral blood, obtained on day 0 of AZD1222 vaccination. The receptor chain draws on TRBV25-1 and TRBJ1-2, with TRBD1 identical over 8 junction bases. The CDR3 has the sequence CASSDDRGGGYTF. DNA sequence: TGTGCCAGCAGTGATGACAGGGGTGGTGGCTACACCTTC.